The present TCR beta chain was sequenced within a study of T cells after yellow fever vaccination. TCRdb called the 5' RACE reads again in MiXCR, with one record for every CDR3 protein. The table shows about 350,000 distinct CDR3 sequences, with less than 9.5% occurring only once. This clonotype was detected a few times. The sequence was collected from a man aged 18 to 29 who received the YFV17D yellow fever vaccine. The sample consisted of PBMCs, taken about 41 days after the first yellow fever vaccination.

CDR3 sequence: CASKAGASLQETQYF. Written as DNA, the CDR3 is TGTGCCAGCAAAGCGGGGGCCTCCCTCCAAGAGACCCAGTACTTC. The genes are TRBV7-2 and TRBJ2-5; 8 bases agree with TRBD2. Trimming cost V 7 bases and J 1 base; bases outside gene matches: 8. This CDR3 is 15 amino acids long. Germline V gene data show CDR1 as SGHTA and CDR2 as FQGNSA.